The rows below give T cell receptor beta chains drawn from one sample of a study of blood T cell repertoires in COVID-19. Assay used: immunoSEQ multiplex PCR; TCRdb lists only in-frame clones, some missing. The sample carries around 300,000 clones, under 90% recorded once. Sample: peripheral blood. All receptors come from a woman in her twenties or thirties with COVID-19, enrolled during active disease. CDR3s include the opening cysteine and the closing phenylalanine or tryptophan. The order of the fields is V gene, clone size, J gene, D gene, CDR3 DNA, CDR3 protein. The D gene is left open where the match is weak. The size of a clone is reported for some rows only, either as once, few or many, or as a class for expanded clones.

TRBV5-1	.	TRBJ1-2	TRBD1	TGCGCCAGTTACCCGGACAGGGGCAATAACTATGGCTACACCTTC	CASYPDRGNNYGYTF
TRBV12-5	.	TRBJ2-2	.	TGTGCTAGTGGCCCTAACACCGGGGAGCTGTTTTTT	CASGPNTGELFF
TRBV13	.	TRBJ2-3	TRBD2	TGTGCCAGCAGCACCCTAGCGGGCCCAAGCACAGATACGCAGTATTTT	CASSTLAGPSTDTQYF
TRBV12-5	.	TRBJ2-5	.	TGTGCTAGTGGCTCCGCGGGCACGGAGACCCAGTACTTC	CASGSAGTETQYF
TRBV7-9	.	TRBJ2-3	.	TGTGCCAGCAGCATGGGAGGGACAGGACCGGGTACGCAGTATTTT	CASSMGGTGPGTQYF
TRBV18	.	TRBJ2-7	TRBD1	TGTGCCAGCTCTGGGACAGGGCCATACGAGCAGTACTTC	CASSGTGPYEQYF
TRBV12-3/TRBV12-4	.	TRBJ1-2	TRBD1	TGTGCCAGCAGTACAGGGGGAGGCTACACCTTC	CASSTGGGYTF
TRBV5-4	.	TRBJ1-3	.	TGTGCCAGCAGCATGGCAGGCTCTGGAAACACCATATATTTT	CASSMAGSGNTIYF
TRBV5-1	.	TRBJ2-3	TRBD2	TGCGCCAGCGGCGGGAGTCGGACAGATACGCAGTATTTT	CASGGSRTDTQYF
TRBV3-1/TRBV3-2	.	TRBJ2-1	.	TGTGCCAGCAGCCAATTGGCAGGGCCCTACAATGAGCAGTTCTTC	CASSQLAGPYNEQFF
TRBV5-4	.	TRBJ2-1	.	TGTGCCAGCAGCTTGGTTCCTCTGGAGGGAAGGAGCGCGTTCTTC	CASSLVPLEGRSAFF
TRBV6-5	.	TRBJ1-1	.	TGTGCCAGCAGTCTCCTCACAGGATCGACTGAAGCTTTCTTT	CASSLLTGSTEAFF
TRBV27	.	TRBJ1-6	.	TGTGCCAGCAGCCAGGGTTATAATTCACCCCTCCACTTT	CASSQGYNSPLHF
TRBV5-8	.	TRBJ1-3	.	TGTGCCAGCAGCCGCGGGGAAACATCTTATGGAAACACCATATATTTT	CASSRGETSYGNTIYF
TRBV19	.	TRBJ1-2	TRBD1	TGTGCCAGTACCCACCCGGGACAGGGGCAAGGCTACACCTTC	CASTHPGQGQGYTF
TRBV6-5	.	TRBJ1-5	TRBD1	TGTGCCAGCAGCAAACAGGGGAGCAATCAGCCCCAGCATTTT	CASSKQGSNQPQHF
TRBV5-1	.	TRBJ2-1	TRBD2	TGCGCCAGCAGCTCGACTGCACTAGCGGGAGGGTACAATGAGCAGTTCTTC	CASSSTALAGGYNEQFF
TRBV5-1	.	TRBJ2-4	.	TGCGCCAGCATGCCGACCGGGGGACAAAACATTCAGTACTTC	CASMPTGGQNIQYF
TRBV6-2/TRBV6-3	.	TRBJ2-7	TRBD2	TGTGCCAGCAGTCTGCCGGTGGCGGGAGTTATCTACGAGCAGTACTTC	CASSLPVAGVIYEQYF
TRBV7-2	.	TRBJ2-5	TRBD2	TGTGCCAGCAGCCCCCAGGGACTAGCGGGAGGATTAGAGACCCAGTACTTC	CASSPQGLAGGLETQYF
TRBV30	.	TRBJ2-5	.	TGTGCCTGGAGTGTACACCCGGGGGAGACCCAGTACTTC	CAWSVHPGETQYF
TRBV2	.	TRBJ1-5	TRBD1	TGTGCCAGCAGGGATCTCGGGACAGCGCTTCAGCCCCAGCATTTT	CASRDLGTALQPQHF
TRBV27	.	TRBJ2-7	.	TGTGCCAGCAGTTGGGGGGACAGTTACGAGCAGTACTTC	CASSWGDSYEQYF
TRBV19	.	TRBJ2-2	.	TGTGCCAGTACCAAACCACCCCTTTCAGGGTATACCGGGGAGCTGTTTTTT	CASTKPPLSGYTGELFF
TRBV5-1	.	TRBJ2-3	.	TGCGCCAGCAGCTTGTCCAGGGGCCCAGATACGCAGTATTTT	CASSLSRGPDTQYF
TRBV5-4	.	TRBJ2-5	.	TGTGCCAGCAGCTTGGTCCAGGGTCAACAAGAGACCCAGTACTTC	CASSLVQGQQETQYF
TRBV7-9	.	TRBJ1-2	.	TGTGCCAGCAGCTTAGGATCCGGGGAGGTTCCGCTCTATGCTGGCTACACCTTC	CASSLGSGEVPLYAGYTF
TRBV6-6	once	TRBJ1-4	TRBD1	TGTGCCAGCAGTCTGACAGGGGTCGGTGAAAAACTGTTTTTT	CASSLTGVGEKLFF
TRBV25-1	.	TRBJ2-1	TRBD1	TGTGCCAGCAGTGAAAGCGGGACAGGGGGCGTTGAGCAGTTCTTC	CASSESGTGGVEQFF